These T cell receptor beta chains were read from a single sample in a study of blood T cell repertoires in COVID-19. TCRdb keeps only in-frame clones here, not all; method: immunoSEQ multiplex PCR. The repertoire holds roughly 250,000 clones, with 70% to 85% as singletons. Material for sequencing was peripheral blood. These receptors were taken from a woman at least 80 years old with acute or convalescent COVID-19. Each CDR3 is given with its conserved first and last residue. A D gene is named only where the DNA matches it firmly. Clone sizes are given selectively: once, few, many, or a class where the clone is expanded.

clone size | J gene | V gene | D gene | CDR3 DNA | CDR3 protein
NA | TRBJ1-2 | TRBV29-1 | TRBD1 | TGCAGCGTTGAAGGCATAAAGACAGGGGGAGGTAACTATGGCTACACCTTC | CSVEGIKTGGGNYGYTF
few | TRBJ1-3 | TRBV2 | NA | TGTGCCAGCAGTTCCGACAGGCGAAACACCATATATTTT | CASSSDRRNTIYF
few | TRBJ1-5 | TRBV19 | TRBD1 | TGTGCCAGTAGTATCGACAGGGGAGAAAGTCAGCCCCAGCATTTT | CASSIDRGESQPQHF
NA | TRBJ1-1 | TRBV5-1 | NA | TGCGCCAGCAAGGTAGCGGATATGAACACTGAAGCTTTCTTT | CASKVADMNTEAFF
NA | TRBJ2-7 | TRBV3-1/TRBV3-2 | NA | TGTGCCAGCAGCAAAATAGCGTACGGCTCCTACGAGCAGTACTTC | CASSKIAYGSYEQYF
NA | TRBJ2-1 | TRBV28 | TRBD1 | TGTGCCAGCACTCTCCGACAGGGAAGGAGGAATGAGCAGTTCTTC | CASTLRQGRRNEQFF
NA | TRBJ1-3 | TRBV30 | NA | TGTGCCTCCGCTGGGGGGACTGGAAACACCATATATTTT | CASAGGTGNTIYF
NA | TRBJ1-1 | TRBV27 | NA | TGTGCCAGCAGTCGGGTAATCGGACGGGGTAACACTGAAGCTTTCTTT | CASSRVIGRGNTEAFF
NA | TRBJ1-2 | TRBV4-3 | NA | TGCGCCAGCAGCCCGACATCGGACACTACTAACTATGGCTACACCTTC | CASSPTSDTTNYGYTF
NA | TRBJ2-6 | TRBV6-2/TRBV6-3 | NA | TGTGCCAGCAGTTACCCGTTTACATCTGGGGCCAACGTCCTGACTTTC | CASSYPFTSGANVLTF
NA | TRBJ1-2 | TRBV20-1 | NA | TGCAGTGCTACTGGACAGATGAGCTACACCTTC | CSATGQMSYTF
NA | TRBJ2-7 | TRBV6-6 | TRBD2 | TGTGCCAGCAGCCCGGGACTAGCGGGAAAGGAGCAGTACTTC | CASSPGLAGKEQYF
NA | TRBJ2-3 | TRBV6-6 | TRBD2 | TGTGCCAGCAGTCCTAGGACTAGCGGGAGGCAAAGCACAGATACGCAGTATTTT | CASSPRTSGRQSTDTQYF
NA | TRBJ2-5 | TRBV4-3 | TRBD2 | TGCGCCAGCAGCCAAGAACTAGCGGGAAGAGGGACCCAGTACTTC | CASSQELAGRGTQYF
NA | TRBJ2-2 | TRBV2 | TRBD1 | TGTGCCAGCAGCCGGGACAGGGGAGGCCGGGAGCTGTTTTTT | CASSRDRGGRELFF
NA | TRBJ2-1 | TRBV6-6 | TRBD1 | TGTGCCAGCAGTGTTCAGGGGGTCAATGAGCAGTTCTTC | CASSVQGVNEQFF
NA | TRBJ1-1 | TRBV30 | NA | TGTGCCTGGAGTCTGGGCTCTTGGGAAGCTTTCTTT | CAWSLGSWEAFF
NA | TRBJ2-5 | TRBV3-1/TRBV3-2 | TRBD1 | TGTGCCAGCAGCCCTGCTCCTGGACAGGGAGAGGAGACCCAGTACTTC | CASSPAPGQGEETQYF
once | TRBJ1-6 | TRBV6-2/TRBV6-3 | NA | TGTGCCAGCAGTTACACGGACAGCTCCTATAATTCACCCCTCCACTTT | CASSYTDSSYNSPLHF
NA | TRBJ1-4 | TRBV19 | TRBD1 | TGTGCCAGTAGTATAGGGGACAGAAGGACTAATGAAAAACTGTTTTTT | CASSIGDRRTNEKLFF
once | TRBJ1-5 | TRBV2 | NA | TGTGCCAGCAGTGGGGCGCTCGGGGGCAATCAGCCCCAGCATTTT | CASSGALGGNQPQHF
NA | TRBJ2-5 | TRBV20-1 | TRBD1 | TGCAGTGCTAGTTGGCAGGGGGTGGCGACCCAGTACTTC | CSASWQGVATQYF
few | TRBJ1-3 | TRBV6-5 | NA | TGTGCCAGCAGCCGCGGGGCGGGGACTGGAAACACCATATATTTT | CASSRGAGTGNTIYF
NA | TRBJ1-5 | TRBV19 | TRBD1 | TGTGCCAGTAGTTCCGGACAGGCGAGACAGCCCCAGCATTTT | CASSSGQARQPQHF
NA | TRBJ2-1 | TRBV6-5 | TRBD2 | TGTGCCAGCAGAATCGCCAGGGAGGGTGAGCAGTTCTTC | CASRIAREGEQFF